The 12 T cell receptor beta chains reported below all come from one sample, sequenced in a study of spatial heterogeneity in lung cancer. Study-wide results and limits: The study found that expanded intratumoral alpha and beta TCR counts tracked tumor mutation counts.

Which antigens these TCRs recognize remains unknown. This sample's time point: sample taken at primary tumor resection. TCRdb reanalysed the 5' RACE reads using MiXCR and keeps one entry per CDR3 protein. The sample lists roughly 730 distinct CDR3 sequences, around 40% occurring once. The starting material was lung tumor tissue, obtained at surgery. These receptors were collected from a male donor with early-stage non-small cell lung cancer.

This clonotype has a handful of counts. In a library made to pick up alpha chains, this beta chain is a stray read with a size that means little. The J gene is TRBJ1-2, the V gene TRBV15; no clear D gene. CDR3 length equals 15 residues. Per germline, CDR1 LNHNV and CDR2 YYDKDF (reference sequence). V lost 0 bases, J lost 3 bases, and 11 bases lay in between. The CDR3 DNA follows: TGTGCCACCAGCAGAGATATGGGGATCGACTATGGCTACACCTTC. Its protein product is CATSRDMGIDYGYTF.

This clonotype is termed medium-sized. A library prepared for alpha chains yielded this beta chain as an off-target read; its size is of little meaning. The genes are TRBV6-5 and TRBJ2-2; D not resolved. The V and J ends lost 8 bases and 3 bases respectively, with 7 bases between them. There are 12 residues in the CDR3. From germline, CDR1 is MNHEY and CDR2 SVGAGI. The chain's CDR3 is CASGADTGELFF. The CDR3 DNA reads TGTGCCAGCGGTGCGGACACCGGGGAGCTGTTTTTT.

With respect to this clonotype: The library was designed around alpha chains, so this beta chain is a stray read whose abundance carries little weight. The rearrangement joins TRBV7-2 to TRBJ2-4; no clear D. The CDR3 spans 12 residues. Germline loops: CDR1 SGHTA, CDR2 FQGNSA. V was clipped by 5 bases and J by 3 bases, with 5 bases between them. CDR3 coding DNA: TGTGCCAGCAGCCCTCTCAAAAACATTCAGTACTTC. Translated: CASSPLKNIQYF.

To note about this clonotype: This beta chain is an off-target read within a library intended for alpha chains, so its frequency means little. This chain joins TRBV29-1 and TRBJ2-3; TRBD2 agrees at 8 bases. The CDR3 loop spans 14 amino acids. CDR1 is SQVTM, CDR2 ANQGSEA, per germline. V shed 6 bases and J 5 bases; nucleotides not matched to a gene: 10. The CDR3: CSVEKRERGDTQYF. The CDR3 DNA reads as TGCAGCGTCGAAAAGCGGGAGCGGGGAGATACGCAGTATTTT.

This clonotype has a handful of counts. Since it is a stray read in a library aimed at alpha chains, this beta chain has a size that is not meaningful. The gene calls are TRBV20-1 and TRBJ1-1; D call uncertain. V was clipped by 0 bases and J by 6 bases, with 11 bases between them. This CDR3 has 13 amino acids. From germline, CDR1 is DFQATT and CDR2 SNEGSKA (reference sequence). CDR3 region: CSARDLTDAEAFF. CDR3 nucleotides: TGCAGTGCTAGAGATCTCACAGACGCTGAAGCTTTCTTT.

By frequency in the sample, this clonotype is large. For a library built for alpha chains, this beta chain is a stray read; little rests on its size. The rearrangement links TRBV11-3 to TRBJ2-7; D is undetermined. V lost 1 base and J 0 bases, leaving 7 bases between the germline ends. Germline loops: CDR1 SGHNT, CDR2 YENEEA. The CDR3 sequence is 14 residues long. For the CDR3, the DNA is TGTGCCAGCAGCTTAGGAGGAAACTCCTACGAGCAGTACTTC. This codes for CASSLGGNSYEQYF.

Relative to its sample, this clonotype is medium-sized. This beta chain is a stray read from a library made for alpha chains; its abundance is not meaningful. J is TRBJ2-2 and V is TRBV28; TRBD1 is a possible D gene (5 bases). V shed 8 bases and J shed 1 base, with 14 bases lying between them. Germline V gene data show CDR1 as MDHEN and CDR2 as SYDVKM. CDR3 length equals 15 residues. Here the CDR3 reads CASHGAEMNTGELFF. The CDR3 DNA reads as TGTGCCAGCCATGGGGCGGAGATGAACACCGGGGAGCTGTTTTTT.

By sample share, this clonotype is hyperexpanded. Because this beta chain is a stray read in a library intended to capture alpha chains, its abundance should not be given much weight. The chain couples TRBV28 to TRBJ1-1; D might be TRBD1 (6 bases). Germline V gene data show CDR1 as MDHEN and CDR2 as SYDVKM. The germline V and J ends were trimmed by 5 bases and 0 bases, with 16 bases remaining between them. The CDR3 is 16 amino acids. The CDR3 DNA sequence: TGTGCCAGCAGTCCCCGGACAGATACATTGAACACTGAAGCTTTCTTT. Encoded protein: CASSPRTDTLNTEAFF.

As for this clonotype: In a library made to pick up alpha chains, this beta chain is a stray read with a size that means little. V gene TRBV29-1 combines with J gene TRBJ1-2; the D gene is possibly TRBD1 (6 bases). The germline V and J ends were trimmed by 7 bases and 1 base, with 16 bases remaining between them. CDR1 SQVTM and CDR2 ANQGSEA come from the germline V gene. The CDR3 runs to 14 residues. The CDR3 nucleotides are TGCAGCGCTCAACAGGGAGGGGTTAACTATGGCTACACCTTC. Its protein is CSAQQGGVNYGYTF.

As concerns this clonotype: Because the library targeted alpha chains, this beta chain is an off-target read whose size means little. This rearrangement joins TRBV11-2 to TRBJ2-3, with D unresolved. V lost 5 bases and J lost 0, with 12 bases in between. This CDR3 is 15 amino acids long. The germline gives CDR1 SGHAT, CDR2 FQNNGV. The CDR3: CASSRASGSTDTQYF. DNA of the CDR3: TGTGCCAGCAGCCGAGCCTCCGGGAGCACAGATACGCAGTATTTT.

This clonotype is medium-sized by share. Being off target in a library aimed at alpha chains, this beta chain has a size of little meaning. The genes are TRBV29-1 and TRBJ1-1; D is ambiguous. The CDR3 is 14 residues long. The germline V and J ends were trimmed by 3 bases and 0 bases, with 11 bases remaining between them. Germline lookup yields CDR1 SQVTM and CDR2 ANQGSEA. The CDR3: CSVDLGTMNTEAFF. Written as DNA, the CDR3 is TGCAGCGTTGATTTAGGCACCATGAACACTGAAGCTTTCTTT.

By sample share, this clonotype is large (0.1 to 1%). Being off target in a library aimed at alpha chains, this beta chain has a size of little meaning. CDR3 sequence reads: CASSLGAEETQYF. The DNA for the CDR3 is TGTGCCAGCAGCCTTGGGGCGGAAGAGACCCAGTACTTC. This chain joins TRBV6-5 and TRBJ2-5; D is possibly TRBD1 (5 bases). The CDR3 runs 13 residues. CDR1 is MNHEY and CDR2 is SVGAGI in the germline V gene. V shed 6 bases and J shed 3 bases, with 11 bases lying between them.